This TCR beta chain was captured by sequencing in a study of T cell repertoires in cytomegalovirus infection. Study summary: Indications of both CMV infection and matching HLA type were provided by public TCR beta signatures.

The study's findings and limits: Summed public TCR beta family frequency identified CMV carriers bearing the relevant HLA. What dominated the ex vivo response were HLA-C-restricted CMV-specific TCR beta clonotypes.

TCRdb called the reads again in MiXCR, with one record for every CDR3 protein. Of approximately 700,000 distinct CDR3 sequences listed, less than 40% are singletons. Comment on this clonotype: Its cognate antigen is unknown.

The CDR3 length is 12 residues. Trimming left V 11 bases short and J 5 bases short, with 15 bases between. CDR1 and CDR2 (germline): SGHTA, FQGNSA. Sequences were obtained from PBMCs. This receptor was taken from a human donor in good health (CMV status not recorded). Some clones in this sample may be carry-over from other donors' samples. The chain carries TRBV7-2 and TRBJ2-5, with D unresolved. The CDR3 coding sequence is TGTGCCCTCAGTTTAAACGGGGAGACCCAGTACTTC. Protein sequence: CALSLNGETQYF. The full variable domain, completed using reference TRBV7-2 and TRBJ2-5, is GAGVSQSPSNKVTEKGKDVELRCDPISGHTALYWYRQSLGQGLEFLIYFQGNSAPDKSGLPSDRFSAERTGGSVSTLTIQRTQQEDSAVYLCALSLNGETQYFGPGTRLLVL.